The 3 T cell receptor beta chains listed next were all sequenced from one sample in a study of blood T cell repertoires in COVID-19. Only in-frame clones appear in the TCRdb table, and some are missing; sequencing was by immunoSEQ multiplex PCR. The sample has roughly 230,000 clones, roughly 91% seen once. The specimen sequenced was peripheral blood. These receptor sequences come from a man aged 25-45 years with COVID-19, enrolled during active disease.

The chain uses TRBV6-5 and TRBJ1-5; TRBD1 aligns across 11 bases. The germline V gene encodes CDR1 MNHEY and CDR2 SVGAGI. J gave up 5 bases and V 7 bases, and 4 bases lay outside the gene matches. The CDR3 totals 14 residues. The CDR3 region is CASIPGQGDQPQHF. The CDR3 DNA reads TGTGCCAGCATCCCGGGACAGGGGGATCAGCCCCAGCATTTT.

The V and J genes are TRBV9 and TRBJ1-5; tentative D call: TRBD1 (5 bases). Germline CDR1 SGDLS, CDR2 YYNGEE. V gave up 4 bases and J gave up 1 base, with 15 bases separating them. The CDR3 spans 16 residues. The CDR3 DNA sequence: TGTGCCAGCAGCCCCTTAACGGGGGTGAGCAATCAGCCCCAGCATTTT. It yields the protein CASSPLTGVSNQPQHF. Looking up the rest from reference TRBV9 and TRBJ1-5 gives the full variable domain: DSGVTQTPKHLITATGQRVTLRCSPRSGDLSVYWYQQSLDQGLQFLIQYYNGEERAKGNILERFSAQQFPDLHSELNLSSLELGDSALYFCASSPLTGVSNQPQHFGDGTRLSIL.

The CDR3 here is CASSPTSGGANEQFF. DNA of the CDR3: TGTGCCAGCAGCCCTACTAGCGGGGGGGCCAATGAGCAGTTCTTC. This sequence joins TRBV7-9 and TRBJ2-1; 13 bases are a match to TRBD2. This CDR3 is built from 15 residues. With V trimmed by 5 bases and J by 6 bases, 4 bases remained unmatched. Germline values: CDR1 SEHNR, CDR2 FQNEAQ (reference sequence).